This T cell receptor beta chain was sequenced for a study of T cell repertoires in aging, cancer and after chemotherapy. In the study overall: The whole study produced a dataset of around 8.4 million TCR reads. Regarding the study as a whole: Untreated cancer patients had significantly lower blood TCR diversity than age-matched healthy donors. The repertoire data cannot show anything about immunological memory following chemotherapy.

TRB rearrangements spanning V, D and J were amplified using mixed TRB-A/B primers. Each CDR3 protein gets one entry after TCRdb re-called the multiplex PCR reads with MiXCR. The profile shows about 2,500 distinct CDR3 sequences, 20% to 25% of them singletons. Peripheral blood genomic DNA, not sorted cells or RNA, was the template. This clonotype was counted once. Its antigen is undetermined. A much larger clone is a single base away; this may be a read error. The germline V gene has CDR1 SGHRS and CDR2 YFSETQ. The CDR3 contains 14 residues. Sequencing was carried out using blood. This TCR was sampled from a human donor in good health. The J gene is TRBJ2-7, the V gene TRBV5-1, with D possibly being TRBD1 (6 bases). Here the CDR3 DNA reads TGCACCAGCAGCCATATACAGGGCCGGGCCGAGCAGTACTTC. Amino acid sequence: CTSSHIQGRAEQYF.